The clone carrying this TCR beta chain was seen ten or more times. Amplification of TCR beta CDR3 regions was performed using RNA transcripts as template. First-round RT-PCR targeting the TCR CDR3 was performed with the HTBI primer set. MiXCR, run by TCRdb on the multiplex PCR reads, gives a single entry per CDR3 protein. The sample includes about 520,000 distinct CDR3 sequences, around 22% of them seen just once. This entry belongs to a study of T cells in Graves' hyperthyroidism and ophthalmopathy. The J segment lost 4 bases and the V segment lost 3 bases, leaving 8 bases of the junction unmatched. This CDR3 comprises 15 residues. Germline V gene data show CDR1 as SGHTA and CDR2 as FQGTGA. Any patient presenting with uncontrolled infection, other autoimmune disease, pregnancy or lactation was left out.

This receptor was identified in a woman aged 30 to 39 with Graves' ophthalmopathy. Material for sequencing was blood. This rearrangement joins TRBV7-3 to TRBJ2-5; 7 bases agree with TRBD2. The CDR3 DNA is TGTGCCAGCAGCTTTCCCCGGGAGGATAGAGAGACCCAGTACTTC. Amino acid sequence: CASSFPREDRETQYF.